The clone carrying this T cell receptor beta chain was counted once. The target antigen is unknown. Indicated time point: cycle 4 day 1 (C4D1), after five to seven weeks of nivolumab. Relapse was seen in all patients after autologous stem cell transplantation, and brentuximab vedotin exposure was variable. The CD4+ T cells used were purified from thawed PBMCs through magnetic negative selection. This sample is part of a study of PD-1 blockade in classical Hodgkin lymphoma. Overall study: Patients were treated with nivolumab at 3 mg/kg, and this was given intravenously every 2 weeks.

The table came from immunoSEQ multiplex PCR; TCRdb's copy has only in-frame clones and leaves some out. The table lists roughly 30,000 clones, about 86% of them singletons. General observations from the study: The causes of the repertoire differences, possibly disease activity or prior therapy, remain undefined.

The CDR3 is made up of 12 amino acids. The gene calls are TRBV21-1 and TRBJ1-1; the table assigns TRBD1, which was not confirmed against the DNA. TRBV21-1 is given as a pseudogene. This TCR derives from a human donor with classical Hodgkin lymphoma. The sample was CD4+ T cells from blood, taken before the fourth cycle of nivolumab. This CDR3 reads CASSKFGTEAFF. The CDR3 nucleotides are TGTGCCAGCAGCAAATTTGGGACAGAAGCTTTCTTT.